Shown below are 12 T cell receptor beta chains from a single sample sequenced in a study of cytomegalovirus exposure and HLA in healthy donors. The PCR used 60 Vbeta and 13 Jbeta primers. Profiling relied on immunoSEQ multiplex PCR, and the TCRdb table lists in-frame clones only, not all of them. The table records 150,000 to 200,000 clones, 82% of them present only once. Sequenced: PBMCs. The receptor set was obtained from a girl under 18 in good health and CMV-seropositive.

This clone appeared once. V gene TRBV7-3 combines with J gene TRBJ2-1; TRBD2 matches at 8 bases. The CDR3 sequence is 16 residues long. The germline gives CDR1 SGHTA, CDR2 FQGTGA. V was clipped by 4 bases and J by 1 base; unmatched bases: 6. The CDR3 DNA follows: TGTGCCAGCAGCTCTTCCGGGACTAGGTCCTACAATGAGCAGTTCTTC. It codes for CASSSSGTRSYNEQFF.

V and J are TRBV19 and TRBJ2-7; 9 nucleotides agree with TRBD1. V shed 4 bases, J shed 2 bases, and the junction held 9 bases outside the gene matches. The CDR3 sequence is 16 residues long. From germline, CDR1 is LNHDA and CDR2 SQIVND (reference sequence). DNA of the CDR3: TGTGCCAGTAGTACCGCCTCCGGGACAGGGACCTACGAGCAGTACTTC. Translation gives CASSTASGTGTYEQYF.

CDR3 sequence reads: CAWSRRQTTNEKLFF. CDR3 coding DNA: TGTGCCTGGAGTAGGAGACAGACAACTAATGAAAAACTGTTTTTT. The gene calls are TRBV30 and TRBJ1-4; possibly TRBD1 for D (5 bases). The CDR3 covers 15 residues. The germline V and J ends were trimmed by 2 bases and 0 bases, with 10 bases remaining between them. Germline V gene lookup returns CDR1 GTSNPN and CDR2 SVGIG (reference sequence). Full variable domain (rest looked up from reference TRBV30 and TRBJ1-4): SQTIHQWPATLVQPVGSPLSLECTVEGTSNPNLYWYRQAAGRGLQLLFYSVGIGQISSEVPQNLSASRPQDRQFILSSKKLLLSDSGFYLCAWSRRQTTNEKLFFGSGTQLSVL.

V gene TRBV6-1 combines with J gene TRBJ2-7; D is perhaps TRBD1 (6 bases). V lost 7 bases and J 2 bases, leaving 9 bases between the germline ends. The CDR3 is 12 amino acids. Germline CDR1 and CDR2: MNHNS and SASEGT. This chain's CDR3 is CASTRGPYEQYF. The CDR3 nucleotides read TGTGCCAGCACCAGGGGACCCTACGAGCAGTACTTC.

The CDR3 bases are TGTGCCAGCAGCCGAACGGGACAGTGGATTGAAAAACTGTTTTTT. It is translated as CASSRTGQWIEKLFF. The genes are TRBV6-5 and TRBJ1-4, with TRBD1 matching 7 bases. J lost 7 bases, V lost 6 bases, and 11 bases had no gene match. CDR3 size: 15 residues. Germline-derived CDR1 and CDR2 are MNHEY and SVGAGI.

The chain combines TRBV18 with TRBJ1-1, with a weak D call TRBD1 (6 bases). The V and J ends lost 2 bases and 11 bases respectively, with 21 bases between them. The CDR3 extends over 15 amino acids. Per germline, CDR1 KGHSH and CDR2 LQKENI. The chain's CDR3 is CASSPSHSPQQGAFF. CDR3 nucleotides: TGTGCCAGCTCACCAAGCCACTCCCCCCAACAGGGCGCTTTCTTT.

V usage is TRBV7-2 and J usage is TRBJ1-3, with 8 bases lining up with TRBD1. Per germline, CDR1 SGHTA and CDR2 FQGNSA. This CDR3 comprises 13 residues. Unmatched junction bases numbered 6, after V lost 5 bases and J lost 9 bases. This CDR3 is CASSPRTGSTIYF. In nucleotides, the CDR3 is TGTGCCAGCAGCCCCCGGACAGGGAGCACCATATATTTT.

A remark on this clone: Other DNA sequences from this sample encode an identical CDR3 as well. V is TRBV30 and J is TRBJ2-7; D may be TRBD2 (5 bases). The CDR3 consists of 12 residues. Germline V gene sequence: CDR1 GTSNPN, CDR2 SVGIG (reference sequence). V dropped 0 bases and J dropped 3 bases, with 6 bases sitting between them. CDR3 loop: CAWSVRGYEQYF. The CDR3 coding sequence is TGTGCCTGGAGTGTACGGGGCTACGAGCAGTACTTC.

The chain recombines TRBV9 with TRBJ2-1; 9 bases match TRBD2. CDR1 and CDR2 (germline): SGDLS, YYNGEE. The CDR3 contains 15 residues. Trimming took 4 bases from V and 3 from J; bases not matched to a gene: 5. This CDR3 is CASSFSGGFYNEQFF. The CDR3 bases are TGTGCCAGCAGCTTTAGCGGGGGATTCTACAATGAGCAGTTCTTC.

The chain has TRBV28 and TRBJ2-7; 12 bases agree with TRBD1. Germline assignment: CDR1 MDHEN and CDR2 SYDVKM. The J segment lost 5 bases and the V segment lost 3 bases, leaving 5 bases of the junction unmatched. CDR3 length equals 15 residues. The DNA for the CDR3 is TGTGCCAGCAGTTTTCTCGGGACAGGGGGCCACGAGCAGTACTTC. This sequence encodes CASSFLGTGGHEQYF.

The chain employs TRBV7-9 and TRBJ1-1; TRBD1 aligns across 7 bases. In germline, CDR1 is SEHNR, CDR2 FQNEAQ (reference sequence). This CDR3 contains 14 residues. V dropped 5 bases and J dropped 5; count of bases not matched to a gene: 8. The CDR3 here is CASSVQGQGTEAFF. CDR3 in DNA: TGTGCCAGCAGCGTACAGGGGCAGGGGACTGAAGCTTTCTTT.

This clone has just a few counts. CDR3 coding DNA: TGTGCCAGCAGCTTTGCCGGAGGTGGCTACAATGAGCAGTTCTTC. Translated, it gives CASSFAGGGYNEQFF. This chain links TRBV7-9 with TRBJ2-1; TRBD2 might be the D (5 bases). The CDR3 has 15 amino acids. With 3 bases removed from V and 3 bases from J, the gap between germline ends came to 12 bases. Per the germline V gene, CDR1 is SEHNR and CDR2 is FQNEAQ (reference sequence). The full variable domain, in which reference TRBV7-9 and TRBJ2-1 provide the parts outside the CDR3, is DTGVSQNPRHKITKRGQNVTFRCDPISEHNRLYWYRQTLGQGPEFLTYFQNEAQLEKSRLLSDRFSAERPKGSFSTLEIQRTEQGDSAMYLCASSFAGGGYNEQFFGPGTRLTVL.